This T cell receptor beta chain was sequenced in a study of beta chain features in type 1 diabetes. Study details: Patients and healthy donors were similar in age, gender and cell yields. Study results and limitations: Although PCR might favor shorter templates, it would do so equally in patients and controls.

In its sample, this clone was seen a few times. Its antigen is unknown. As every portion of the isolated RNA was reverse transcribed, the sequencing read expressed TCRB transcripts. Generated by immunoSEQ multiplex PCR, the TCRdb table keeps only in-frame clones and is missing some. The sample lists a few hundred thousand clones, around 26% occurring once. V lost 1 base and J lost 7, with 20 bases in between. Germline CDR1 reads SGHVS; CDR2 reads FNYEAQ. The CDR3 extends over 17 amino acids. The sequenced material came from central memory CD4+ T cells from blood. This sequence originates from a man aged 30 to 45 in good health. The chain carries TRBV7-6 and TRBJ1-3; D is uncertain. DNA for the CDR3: TGTGCCAGCAGCTTAGGAGACGGAGCCGTCGTCGGGAACACCATATATTTT. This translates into CASSLGDGAVVGNTIYF.